This T cell receptor beta chain was retrieved from a study of vaccination and CD4 T cells after COVID-19. The CDR3 contains 11 residues. Germline CDR1 is SEHNR and CDR2 is FQNEAQ (reference sequence). Trimming took off 4 bases at V and 7 bases at J, with 7 bases between the two ends. Regarding treatment: approximately 11-day PBMC culture with coronavirus spike peptide pools or control peptides (ViraFEST assay). US Alpha, Beta and Delta variants postdated the positive PCR dates, which ran from March to December 2020. This clonotype was counted once. Its matching antigen is unknown. The Oncomine TCR Beta short-read assay sequenced DNA from cultured CD4+ T cells. One entry per CDR3 protein, called by TCRdb with MiXCR from the PCR reads. The sample yields 8,500 to 10,000 distinct CDR3 sequences, about 55% seen once.

Sequenced input: CD4+ T cells from blood, cultured in vitro. The sequence was collected from a human donor who had recovered from COVID-19. This sequence joins TRBV7-9 and TRBJ2-5; D is ambiguous. CDR3 protein: CASSSSGTQYF. In DNA form, the CDR3 reads TGTGCCAGCAGCTCCTCAGGGACCCAGTACTTC.